This TCR beta chain comes out of a study of shared clonotypes between healthy human individuals (dated by TCRdb to 2019 to 2021). Study-wide context: The cohort included a few men and a couple of women between 18 and 49 years of age. For each donor, CD4 naive and CD4 memory were each run on three plates, CD8 naive on two plates, and CD8 memory on one plate. Blood TCR repertoires of four to six healthy adults were deeply sequenced to estimate repertoire size and the extent of clonotype sharing between individuals. Libraries were prepared and TCR repertoires were sequenced by different laboratories using diverse techniques, in order to increase sequencing depth and limit assay-specific biases. Between about 0.94 and 8.9 billion PBMCs per donor were obtained by leukapheresis. The paper's findings and limits, for the study overall: Because the study included only a small number of donors, the genetic and exposure-history diversity represented was limited. Larger estimated clonotype richness was generally found for naive subsets than for memory subsets. Sharing across several donors was observed for about 5% of naive CD4, less than 4% of naive CD8, 2% to 2.5% of memory CD4, and about 0.39% of memory CD8 clonotypes. Compared with non-shared clonotypes, clonotypes shared by all four sorted-subset donors had higher generation probabilities. Sampling was restricted to blood, and TCR repertoires in tissues likely differ from the TCR repertoires found in blood. Pairwise subsampling indicated that sequencing depth was expected to affect the degree of clonotype sharing among donors. Even with the large sequencing depth, rarefaction of the sorted-subset datasets indicated that sequencing was incomplete.

The germline V gene yields KGHSH for CDR1 and LQKENI for CDR2. The V end gives up 8 bases and the J end 6 bases, leaving 13 bases in the junction not matched to a gene. There are 14 amino acids in the CDR3, from cysteine to phenylalanine inclusive. Only the CDR3 region is kept as DNA, spanning 42 bases read in frame from base 1. Worth noting for this clone: Its binding antigen is unknown. There are no base qualities to consult, and no much larger clone falls within one base.

Healthy HIV-negative adults with no recently reported acute infections or vaccinations were included as donors. All donors were Caucasian adults living in Nashville, Tennessee, USA. CD4+ T cells were enriched through magnetic negative selection, after which naive cells were positively selected on CD45RA and the remaining negative fraction served as the memory subset. Blood was obtained by leukapheresis, after which PBMCs were separated by Ficoll-Histopaque density gradient centrifugation and cryopreserved in liquid nitrogen vapor phase. Purity and quantity of every magnetically sorted T cell population were checked by analytical flow cytometry. Genomic DNA was isolated from each sorted fraction and quantified by UV absorbance on a Nanodrop 2000c. Using the deep immunoSEQ assay, multiplex PCR amplified TCR CDR3 regions from genomic DNA. For each cell subset, the extracted genomic DNA was distributed evenly across all wells of several immunoSEQ 96-well plates, and each plate served as one replicate. Each replicate PCR for sorted subsets received 200 ng genomic DNA, equal to tens of thousands of T cell genomes. Purified libraries were measured with a Qubit 3.0 fluorometer, size-checked on a Bioanalyzer 2100, and measured again with the KAPA Library Quantification kit. Every immunoSEQ 96-well plate was sequenced on a separate single-read 150-cycle Illumina NextSeq 550 flow cell. On the authors' methods: Because the immunoSEQ output held only junctional sequences and lacked quality scores, the filtering could not match the filtering applied to full-length reads. Sequences were annotated with PyIR, a Python wrapper for IgBLAST v1.9, and V/J genes and CDR3 were assigned using IMGT germline references. Reads were removed for weak V/J assignments (E-value above 1e-6), missing CDR3, stop codons, out-of-frame junctions, or ambiguous translated residues. V3J clonotypes were defined as sequences sharing the same inferred V gene, J gene, and CDR3 amino acid sequence. Percentage overlap between repertoires was calculated by dividing the number of shared unique clonotypes by the size of the smaller repertoire. Repertoire richness was assessed with RTK rarefaction, the Chao1 estimator, and Recon v2.1 estimates of unobserved clonotypes. For all TCRbeta clonotypes obtained by the gDNA method from a handful of donors, generation probabilities were computed with OLGA. The source is immuneACCESS, and TCRdb retained only in-frame sequences with V and J called. Part of the clones is not carried over; for the studies checked, unresolved V genes explain less than half of this, and the remainder is unexplained. V, J and clone size reflect that table, while D and trimming were determined from the DNA. The sample data list about 2.5 million clones, and less than 95% of these were observed just once. The ten largest clones take up 0.37% of the sample.

Sequenced: naive CD4+ T cells from PBMCs. The sample's cell subset or site label, decoded: CD45RA+ positively selected. This clonotype was sampled from a man aged 18 to 29 in good health. Some clones in this sample may be carry-over from other donors' samples. This chain is built from TRBV18 and TRBJ2-7, with 7 junctional bases fitting TRBD1. The CDR3 protein sequence reads: CASNLGQPPSEQYF. The nucleotide sequence reads TGTGCCAGCAACCTGGGACAGCCTCCCTCCGAGCAGTACTTC.